Below are 22 T cell receptor beta chains sequenced from a single sample in a study of T cells in narcolepsy. TCRdb keeps only in-frame clones here, not all; method: immunoSEQ multiplex PCR. The sample holds around 17,000 clones, over 55% seen once. Source material: CD45RA- memory CD8+ T cells from PBMCs. The receptor set was obtained from a human donor with narcolepsy.

This clone was seen a handful of times. Sequence at one end of the junction differs from germline and may be a read error. The chain recombines TRBV6-6 with TRBJ2-3, with 15 bases lining up with TRBD2. In germline, CDR1 is MNHNY, CDR2 SVGAGI (reference sequence). This CDR3 has 14 amino acids. As DNA, the CDR3 is TGTGCCAGCAGTCAACTCGGACTAGCGGGAGGGGGAGATTTT. Its translation: CASSQLGLAGGGDF.

This CDR3 reads CAGKSYGYTF. DNA of the CDR3: TGTGCCGGTAAGTCCTATGGCTACACCTTC. The chain recombines TRBV27 with TRBJ1-2; D unclear. Germline V gene lookup returns CDR1 MNHEY and CDR2 SMNVEV (reference sequence). Between the trimmed V and J ends, which lost 11 bases and 4 bases, there was a span of 8 bases. The CDR3 contains 10 residues.

This clone was detected only a few times. The chain couples TRBV10-2 to TRBJ2-1, with 10 bases lining up with TRBD2. There are 18 residues in the CDR3. Germline V gene sequence: CDR1 WSHSY, CDR2 SAAADI. V shed 0 bases, J shed 4 bases, and the junction held 9 bases outside the gene matches. CDR3 sequence: CASSESNLAGVGYNEQFF. The CDR3 DNA follows: TGCGCCAGCAGTGAGTCAAATCTAGCGGGAGTGGGATACAATGAGCAGTTCTTC.

The V call is TRBV27, the J call TRBJ1-1; D call uncertain. CDR3 length equals 13 residues. The ends were cut back, 3 bases at V and 1 base at J, with 6 bases in the middle. The V gene's germline CDR1 is MNHEY and CDR2 SMNVEV (reference sequence). The CDR3 reads CASSFSQNTEAFF. The CDR3 nucleotides read TGTGCCAGCAGTTTTTCGCAGAACACTGAAGCTTTCTTT.

The V call is TRBV27, the J call TRBJ1-5; tentative D call: TRBD1 (6 bases). The CDR3 extends over 14 amino acids. The germline CDR1 and CDR2 sequences are MNHEY and SMNVEV (reference sequence). The V end lost 5 bases, the J end lost 6 bases, and 14 bases lay between the germline ends. CDR3: CASSQDSLGQPQHF. CDR3 nucleotides: TGTGCCAGCAGTCAGGACAGCCTCGGTCAGCCCCAGCATTTT.

The rearrangement joins TRBV6-5 to TRBJ1-1; D is perhaps TRBD1 (6 bases). CDR1 and CDR2 from the germline V gene are MNHEY and SVGAGI. This CDR3 contains 15 residues. Trimming removed 2 bases from V and 2 bases from J, with 12 bases in between. DNA of the CDR3: TGTGCCAGCAGTTACAAGGGGGGCGGCAACACTGAAGCTTTCTTT. It encodes CASSYKGGGNTEAFF.

The chain joins TRBV2 to TRBJ2-1; 10 bases match TRBD1. The CDR3 runs to 14 residues. The germline CDR1 and CDR2 sequences are SNHLY and FYNNEI. Losses at the gene ends were 1 base for V and 8 bases for J; bases not matched to a gene: 2. In DNA, the CDR3 is TGTGCCAGCAGTGAAGGGACAGGGGGTTATGAGCAGTTCTTC. Amino acid sequence: CASSEGTGGYEQFF.

This chain joins TRBV13 and TRBJ2-7; D is perhaps TRBD1 (7 bases). The CDR3 contains 14 residues. CDR1 and CDR2 (germline): PRHDT, FYEKMQ (reference sequence). Between the trimmed V and J ends, which lost 5 bases and 3 bases, there was a span of 14 bases. The CDR3 is CASSRGTAHYEQYF. DNA of the CDR3: TGTGCCAGCAGCCGCGGGACAGCACACTACGAGCAGTACTTC. The full variable domain, completed using reference TRBV13 and TRBJ2-7, is AAGVIQSPRHLIKEKRETATLKCYPIPRHDTVYWYQQGPGQDPQFLISFYEKMQSDKGSIPDRFSAQQFSDYHSELNMSSLELGDSALYFCASSRGTAHYEQYFGPGTRLTVT.

The V gene is TRBV30, the J gene TRBJ1-1; no clear D gene. Germline V CDR1 and CDR2: GTSNPN, SVGIG (reference sequence). CDR3 length equals 13 residues. V lost 0 bases and J 5 bases, leaving 10 bases between the germline ends. The CDR3 loop is CAWSVKGVTEAFF. CDR3 sequence (DNA): TGTGCCTGGAGTGTAAAGGGAGTGACTGAAGCTTTCTTT.

The rearrangement links TRBV15 to TRBJ1-2; 10 positions agree with TRBD1. The junction had 14 bases not matched to a gene; V was cut back by 5 bases and J by 8 bases. Looked up from germline, CDR1 is LNHNV and CDR2 is YYDKDF (reference sequence). The CDR3 is 16 amino acids. CDR3 protein: CATSQGQGLEGSGYTF. The CDR3 coding sequence is TGTGCCACCAGCCAGGGACAGGGGCTCGAGGGGTCCGGCTACACCTTC.

This chain connects TRBV5-5 to TRBJ2-3; D perhaps matches TRBD2 (5 bases). V dropped 7 bases and J dropped 2 bases, with 14 bases sitting between them. Germline values: CDR1 SGHKS, CDR2 YYEKEE (reference sequence). This CDR3 has 14 residues. CDR3 sequence: CASFWVAITDTQYF. The DNA of the CDR3 is TGTGCCAGCTTCTGGGTAGCGATCACAGATACGCAGTATTTT. Full variable domain (remainder filled in from reference TRBV5-5 and TRBJ2-3): DAGVTQSPTHLIKTRGQQVTLRCSPISGHKSVSWYQQVLGQGPQFIFQYYEKEERGRGNFPDRFSARQFPNYSSELNVNALLLGDSALYLCASFWVAITDTQYFGPGTRLTVL.

V usage is TRBV4-2 and J usage is TRBJ1-2, with D perhaps matching TRBD1 (5 bases). V lost 2 bases and J lost 7, with 20 bases in between. CDR1 is LGHNA, CDR2 YNFKEQ, per germline. The CDR3 loop spans 16 amino acids. The CDR3 region has the DNA TGTGCCAGCAGCCAACGACGGGGAGGGGAGATTGGTGGCTACACCTTC. Translated, it gives CASSQRRGGEIGGYTF.

This chain joins TRBV7-9 and TRBJ1-5; D is uncertain. Trimming left V 4 bases short and J 3 bases short, with 4 bases between. Germline assignment: CDR1 SEHNR and CDR2 FQNEAQ (reference sequence). The CDR3 length is 12 residues. CDR3 amino acids: CASSSDNQPQHF. The DNA of the CDR3 is TGTGCCAGCAGCTCCGACAATCAGCCCCAGCATTTT.

This chain joins TRBV28 and TRBJ2-3, with 12 bases fitting TRBD2. Trimming cost V 5 bases and J 5 bases; bases outside gene matches: 11. CDR1 MDHEN and CDR2 SYDVKM come from the germline V gene. The CDR3 contains 17 residues. The CDR3 sequence: CASSPLTSGRRGDTQYF. For the CDR3, the DNA is TGTGCCAGCAGTCCACTGACTAGCGGGAGACGGGGAGATACGCAGTATTTT.

This sequence joins TRBV27 and TRBJ1-2; 8 bases match TRBD1. Per germline, CDR1 MNHEY and CDR2 SMNVEV (reference sequence). The CDR3 loop spans 16 amino acids. V was pared by 0 bases and J by 4 bases, with 7 bases of the junction left unmatched. The CDR3 loop reads CASSLSPGQGTYGYTF. The CDR3 DNA reads as TGTGCCAGCAGTTTATCCCCCGGACAGGGTACCTATGGCTACACCTTC.

V usage is TRBV7-8 and J usage is TRBJ1-1; D call uncertain. Germline V lookup: CDR1 SGHVS, CDR2 FQNEAQ. This CDR3 has 12 residues. Trimming removed 0 bases from V and 8 bases from J, with 7 bases in between. The CDR3 reads CASSLASGEAFF. In DNA form, the CDR3 reads TGTGCCAGCAGCTTAGCATCGGGGGAAGCTTTCTTT.

As concerns this clone: Other DNA variants within this sample encode the same CDR3. The chain uses TRBV9 and TRBJ1-2; possibly TRBD1 for D (5 bases). From germline, CDR1 is SGDLS and CDR2 YYNGEE. The CDR3 has 12 amino acids. Trimming stripped 0 bases from V and 5 bases from J, with 5 bases between. CDR3 coding DNA: TGTGCCAGCAGCGTAGGGGGGTATGGCTACACCTTC. This sequence encodes CASSVGGYGYTF.

This clone appeared once. The J gene is TRBJ2-1, the V gene TRBV7-9, with 11 nucleotides matching TRBD2. V gave up 3 bases and J gave up 7 bases; unmatched junction bases: 11. This CDR3 region has 17 residues. CDR1 is SEHNR, CDR2 FQNEAQ, per germline (reference sequence). This CDR3 reads CASSLNTGTSGENEQFF. The CDR3, as DNA: TGTGCCAGCAGCTTGAACACCGGGACTAGCGGAGAAAATGAGCAGTTCTTC.

The rearrangement uses TRBV7-8 and TRBJ2-7; weak D call: TRBD2 (5 bases). The V end lost 5 bases, the J end lost 0 bases, and 14 bases lay between the germline ends. The CDR3 runs 15 residues. Germline V lookup: CDR1 SGHVS, CDR2 FQNEAQ. This CDR3 reads CASSHLATLSYEQYF. CDR3 coding DNA: TGTGCCAGCAGCCATTTAGCGACCCTCTCCTACGAGCAGTACTTC.

V gene TRBV13 combines with J gene TRBJ2-7; either TRBD1 or TRBD2 may fit D (5 bases each). V was trimmed by 5 bases and J by 3 bases, leaving 11 bases between them. Germline values: CDR1 PRHDT, CDR2 FYEKMQ (reference sequence). The CDR3 is 13 amino acids. CDR3 sequence reads: CASSRGGHYEQYF. CDR3 in DNA: TGTGCCAGCAGCCGAGGAGGACACTACGAGCAGTACTTC. Full variable domain (remainder filled in from reference TRBV13 and TRBJ2-7): AAGVIQSPRHLIKEKRETATLKCYPIPRHDTVYWYQQGPGQDPQFLISFYEKMQSDKGSIPDRFSAQQFSDYHSELNMSSLELGDSALYFCASSRGGHYEQYFGPGTRLTVT.

This chain joins TRBV7-9 and TRBJ2-7, with D tentatively TRBD1 or TRBD2 (5 bases each). Per the germline V gene, CDR1 is SEHNR and CDR2 is FQNEAQ (reference sequence). V shed 2 bases and J shed 7 bases, with 15 bases lying between them. CDR3 length equals 14 residues. The DNA for the CDR3 is TGTGCCAGCAGCTTAAGGGGAGCGCTGGGAGAGCAGTACTTC. It codes for CASSLRGALGEQYF.

This chain uses TRBV5-4 with TRBJ2-3; D call uncertain. V lost 1 base and J lost 4, with 10 bases in between. This CDR3 comprises 14 residues. Germline CDR1 reads SGHNT; CDR2 reads YYREEE (reference sequence). The CDR3 spells CASSLTYGADTQYF. CDR3 bases: TGTGCCAGCAGCTTGACGTATGGCGCAGATACGCAGTATTTT.